This T cell receptor beta chain comes out of a study of shared clonotypes between healthy human individuals. CDR3 size: 16 residues. Trimming at V came to 6 bases and at J to 4 bases, leaving 10 bases not matched to a gene. Germline-derived CDR1 and CDR2 are SNHLY and FYNNEI. The sample holds one count of this clone. Only in-frame clones appear in the TCRdb table, and some are missing; sequencing was by immunoSEQ multiplex PCR. The sample records about 490,000 clones, less than 80% being singletons. The source is a woman between 35 and 50 years old in good health. Some clones in this sample may be carry-over from other donors' samples. The sequenced material came from PBMCs. The chain joins TRBV2 to TRBJ1-3; TRBD1 agrees at 9 bases. The CDR3, as DNA: TGTGCCAGCAGCTATACAGGACAGGGGCAAGGAAACACCATATATTTT. Translated, it gives CASSYTGQGQGNTIYF.